This TCR beta chain comes out of a study of post-analysis software for immune sequencing data. In the study overall: Relapsing-remitting, secondary progressive and progressive-relapsing multiple sclerosis were all included among the disease courses. Study-wide points: In patients, TRBV5-6, TRBV5-1 and TRBV20-1 belonged to five TRBV segments found more frequently than in controls. Pronounced co-clustering by F measure was evident among identically batched samples. For normalized Chao1 diversity, multiple sclerosis patients scored significantly lower than controls did.

The germline CDR1 and CDR2 sequences are DFQATT and SNEGSKA (reference sequence). This CDR3 region has 12 residues. Incorporated into the TCR beta cDNA libraries were unique molecular identifiers, which served to reduce PCR and sequencing biases. Once roughly 0.9 to 10 million T cells were used, roughly 0.5 million cDNA molecules resulted. TCRdb redid the calling of the PCR reads with MiXCR, one entry per CDR3 protein. Altogether about half a million distinct CDR3 sequences are present, 30% to 40% being singletons, with the ten largest covering roughly 6%. On this clonotype itself: The target antigen is unknown. This may be a read error, as it is one base from a much larger clone.

Sequencing used blood. This chain uses TRBV20-1 with TRBJ2-1; D is possibly TRBD1 (5 bases). This TCR came from a girl aged 2 to 17 with multiple sclerosis. The CDR3 DNA is TGCAACACAGGACCTGGCAGGAATGAGCAGTTCTTC. Its protein is CNTGPGRNEQFF.